This passage covers 12 T cell receptor beta chains from one sample sequenced in a study of CD8+CD57+ T cells in acquired aplastic anemia. Sequencing was done on patients that had shown CD8+CD57+ cell expansion by flow cytometry. Genomic DNA constituted the template upon which TCR beta VDJ and CDR3 profiling was performed. One entry per CDR3 protein, called by TCRdb with MiXCR from the reads. The table includes 150,000 to 200,000 distinct CDR3 sequences, approximately 44% detected once. Input material: sorted CD4+, CD8+, or CD8+CD57+ T cells (not recorded which) from PBMCs. These receptors came from a human donor with aplastic anemia.

Details on this clonotype: With a much larger clone just one base away, this may be a read error. This sequence joins TRBV6-2 or TRBV6-3 and TRBJ2-7; tentatively, D is TRBD2 (6 bases). Germline CDR1 is MNHEY and CDR2 is SVGEGT. This CDR3 region has 15 residues. The V end lost 5 bases, the J end lost 0 bases, and 14 bases lay between the germline ends. Written as DNA, the CDR3 is TGTGCCAGCAGTGGGGACTTCCCGATCTCCTACGAGCAGTACTTC. It codes for CASSGDFPISYEQYF.

The chain combines TRBV29-1 with TRBJ1-2; tentatively, D is TRBD1 (6 bases). Germline loops: CDR1 SQVTM, CDR2 ANQGSEA. The CDR3 is 10 amino acids. V lost 7 bases, J lost 8 bases, and 11 bases lay in between. Here the CDR3 DNA reads TGCAGCGCACAGGGTGGGGGCTACACCTTC. Its translation: CSAQGGGYTF.

This clonotype was recorded at least ten times. The chain uses TRBV6-4 and TRBJ2-2; 10 positions agree with TRBD1. With V trimmed by 7 bases and J by 6 bases, 5 bases remained unmatched. Germline CDR1 reads MRHNA; CDR2 reads SNTAGT. The CDR3 consists of 14 residues. This CDR3 is CASKPGQGSGELFF. The CDR3 DNA follows: TGTGCCAGCAAACCGGGACAGGGGTCCGGGGAGCTGTTTTTT.

This clonotype was seen more than once but under ten times. V gene TRBV10-3 combines with J gene TRBJ2-7; 9 bases map to TRBD1. The CDR3 loop spans 13 amino acids. V was pared by 6 bases and J by 3 bases, with 3 bases of the junction left unmatched. In germline, CDR1 is ENHRY, CDR2 SYGVKD. This CDR3 reads CAIRTTGGYEQYF. CDR3 DNA: TGTGCCATCAGAACGACAGGGGGCTACGAGCAGTACTTC.

This clonotype was counted many times. V gene TRBV7-3 combines with J gene TRBJ2-2; D is undetermined. In germline, CDR1 is SGHTA, CDR2 FQGTGA. The CDR3 spans 13 residues. Trimming left V 2 bases short and J 6 bases short, with 7 bases between. The CDR3 nucleotides are TGTGCCAGCAGCTTAGTATTCCCCGGGGAGCTGTTTTTT. Protein: CASSLVFPGELFF.

CDR3 residues: CATRTGPNQETQYF. For the CDR3, the DNA is TGTGCCACCCGGACAGGCCCTAACCAAGAGACCCAGTACTTC. This chain connects TRBV2 to TRBJ2-5; 7 positions agree with TRBD1. The CDR3 contains 14 residues. Germline trimming cut 10 bases from V and 0 bases from J; bases unmatched to any gene: 8. The germline gives CDR1 SNHLY, CDR2 FYNNEI.

Points on this clonotype: The conserved final phenylalanine or tryptophan is absent from the CDR3, which likely points to a read error. This chain links TRBV3-1 with TRBJ2-5, with unresolved D. The CDR3 covers 14 residues. Trimming left V 0 bases short and J 3 bases short, with 8 bases between. CDR1 LGHDT and CDR2 YNNKEL come from the germline V gene (reference sequence). The CDR3 DNA reads TGTGCCAGCAGCCAAGATCACGTCAAAGAGACCCAGTACTCC. Translated, it gives CASSQDHVKETQYS.

This clonotype has ten or more counts. The CDR3 region is CASSLEASGSRRGELFF. CDR3 DNA: TGTGCCAGCAGCTTAGAGGCTAGCGGGAGTCGAAGGGGGGAGCTGTTTTTT. The chain links TRBV7-6 to TRBJ2-2; TRBD2 matches at 10 bases. V lost 1 base to trimming and J lost 8 bases; unmatched junction nucleotides: 10. The CDR3 covers 17 residues. The germline V gene has CDR1 SGHVS and CDR2 FNYEAQ.

This clonotype showed up many times. This chain connects TRBV9 to TRBJ1-1; D remains ambiguous. Germline loops: CDR1 SGDLS, CDR2 YYNGEE. The CDR3 sequence is 14 residues long. Trimming took off 0 bases at V and 1 base at J, with 7 bases between the two ends. The CDR3 spells CASSVVPANTEAFF. CDR3 nucleotide sequence: TGTGCCAGCAGCGTAGTTCCGGCGAACACTGAAGCTTTCTTT.

This chain joins TRBV7-6 and TRBJ1-2, with a possible D match to TRBD1 (6 bases). V was shortened by 4 bases and J by 3 bases, with 12 bases between the two germline ends. The CDR3 totals 14 residues. Per germline, CDR1 SGHVS and CDR2 FNYEAQ. CDR3 sequence (DNA): TGTGCCAGCAGCTGGGGGTCAGGGGACTATGGCTACACCTTC. Translated, it gives CASSWGSGDYGYTF.

This clonotype counts as medium-sized. The chain employs TRBV7-9 and TRBJ2-3; 8 bases line up with TRBD1. Germline V gene data show CDR1 as SEHNR and CDR2 as FQNEAQ (reference sequence). This CDR3 region has 15 residues. V shed 4 bases and J 6 bases; nucleotides not matched to a gene: 9. CDR3 sequence reads: CASSSTRGQSDTQYF. In nucleotides, the CDR3 is TGTGCCAGCAGCTCAACCAGGGGGCAGAGCGATACGCAGTATTTT.

This clonotype was observed once. This chain uses TRBV20-1 with TRBJ1-1; 11 nucleotides align to TRBD1. The junction had 9 bases not matched to a gene; V was cut back by 6 bases and J by 6 bases. The CDR3 contains 14 residues. Germline V gene data show CDR1 as DFQATT and CDR2 as SNEGSKA (reference sequence). For the CDR3, the DNA is TGCAGTGCCGCCTTCGGGACAGGGGGGTCTGAAGCTTTCTTT. The encoded protein is CSAAFGTGGSEAFF.